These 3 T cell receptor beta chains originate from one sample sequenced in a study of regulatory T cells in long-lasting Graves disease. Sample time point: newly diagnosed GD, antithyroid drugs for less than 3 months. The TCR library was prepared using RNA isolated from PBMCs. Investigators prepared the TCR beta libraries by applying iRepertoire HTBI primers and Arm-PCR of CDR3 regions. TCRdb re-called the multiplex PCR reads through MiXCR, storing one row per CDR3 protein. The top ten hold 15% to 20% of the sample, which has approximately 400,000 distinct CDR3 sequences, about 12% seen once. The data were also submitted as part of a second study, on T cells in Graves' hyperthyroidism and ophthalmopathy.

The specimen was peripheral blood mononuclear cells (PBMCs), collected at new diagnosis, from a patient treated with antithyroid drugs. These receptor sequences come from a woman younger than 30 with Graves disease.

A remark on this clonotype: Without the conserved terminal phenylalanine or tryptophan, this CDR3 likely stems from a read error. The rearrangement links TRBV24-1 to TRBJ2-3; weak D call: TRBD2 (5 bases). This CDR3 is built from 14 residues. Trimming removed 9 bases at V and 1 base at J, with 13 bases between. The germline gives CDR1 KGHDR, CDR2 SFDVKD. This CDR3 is CATEEAERTDTQYS. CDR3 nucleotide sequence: TGTGCCACCGAGGAAGCGGAGCGCACAGATACGCAGTATTCT.

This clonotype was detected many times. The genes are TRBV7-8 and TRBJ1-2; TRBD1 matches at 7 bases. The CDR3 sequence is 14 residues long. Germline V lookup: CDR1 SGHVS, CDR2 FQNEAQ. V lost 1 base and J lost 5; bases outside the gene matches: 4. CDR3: CASSLGQGGYGYTF. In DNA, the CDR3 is TGTGCCAGCAGCTTAGGACAGGGAGGGTATGGCTACACCTTC.

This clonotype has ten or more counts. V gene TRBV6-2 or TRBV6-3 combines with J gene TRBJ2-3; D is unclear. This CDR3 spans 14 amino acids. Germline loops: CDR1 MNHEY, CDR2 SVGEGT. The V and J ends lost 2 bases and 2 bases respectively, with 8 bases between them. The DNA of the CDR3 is TGTGCCAGCAGTTACCAGTTGATCACAGATACGCAGTATTTT. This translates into CASSYQLITDTQYF.